Sequencing of this TCR beta chain was carried out in a study of untreated major depressive disorder. Whole-study findings and limits: Depressed patients' CD4+ T cells carried increased TRBV05-01 (Vbeta 5.1) usage versus control CD4+ T cells.

A note on this clone: What it binds is unknown.

No psychiatric drugs, including antidepressants, for at least 8 weeks beforehand. V was cut by 1 base and J by 5 bases, with 13 bases left in between. This CDR3 spans 14 amino acids. Germline CDR1 and CDR2: SGHRS and YFSETQ. Produced via immunoSEQ multiplex PCR; TCRdb's table is partial and in-frame only. Of about 25,000 clones listed, about 89% are singletons. V gene TRBV5-1 combines with J gene TRBJ2-7; no firm D call. Material for sequencing was CD4+ T cells from PBMCs. This receptor was obtained from a woman aged 25 to 39 with major depressive disorder. CDR3 sequence: CASSLRVTGNEQYF. The CDR3 DNA sequence: TGCGCCAGCAGCTTGAGAGTTACCGGAAACGAGCAGTACTTC.